The 16 T cell receptor beta chains below were found in one sample sequenced in a study of early T cells in non-severe SARS-CoV-2 infection. Via MiXCR, TCRdb re-called the 5' RACE reads, giving one row per CDR3 protein. The data show 95,000 to 100,000 distinct CDR3 sequences, with 11% seen just once and around 5.1% held by the top ten. The source material was whole blood. The receptors were gathered from an adult who was a healthcare worker with PCR-confirmed SARS-CoV-2 infection or an uninfected control (not recorded which).

The sample holds many counts of this clonotype. The chain uses TRBV6-1 and TRBJ1-6; unclear D gene. CDR3 length: 12 amino acids. V was shortened by 2 bases and J by 6 bases, with 2 bases between the two germline ends. The germline V gene encodes CDR1 MNHNS and CDR2 SASEGT. The CDR3 DNA reads as TGTGCCAGCAGTGAATCTAATTCACCCCTCCACTTT. This codes for CASSESNSPLHF.

This clonotype was recorded a few times. This sequence joins TRBV2 and TRBJ1-1; TRBD1 might be the D (6 bases). V lost 7 bases and J 1 base, leaving 10 bases between the germline ends. The CDR3 has 13 amino acids. CDR1 is SNHLY and CDR2 is FYNNEI in the germline V gene. Here the CDR3 reads CASKGQPNTEAFF. In DNA form, the CDR3 reads TGTGCCAGCAAAGGACAGCCGAACACTGAAGCTTTCTTT.

The chain employs TRBV5-1 and TRBJ2-7; TRBD1 matches at 9 bases. V lost 4 bases to trimming and J lost 12 bases; unmatched junction nucleotides: 14. CDR3 length equals 14 residues. Germline CDR1 is SGHRS and CDR2 is YFSETQ. The CDR3 loop reads CASSPDGTVTGGYF. CDR3 nucleotide sequence: TGCGCCAGCAGCCCCGACGGCACGGTGACAGGGGGGTACTTC.

This clonotype has a handful of counts. The chain uses TRBV7-9 and TRBJ2-7, with D maybe TRBD2 (5 bases). Per germline, CDR1 SEHNR and CDR2 FQNEAQ (reference sequence). The CDR3 covers 11 residues. V was trimmed by 5 bases and J by 6 bases, leaving 8 bases between them. This chain's CDR3 is CASSDLAEQYF. The CDR3 coding sequence is TGTGCCAGCAGCGATCTAGCCGAGCAGTACTTC.

This clonotype occurred a few times. V and J are TRBV9 and TRBJ2-7, with 8 nucleotides matching TRBD1. CDR1 is SGDLS and CDR2 is YYNGEE in the germline V gene. The CDR3 extends over 13 amino acids. V shed 4 bases and J 3 bases; nucleotides not matched to a gene: 3. The CDR3 sequence: CASSPGQVYEQYF. The CDR3 DNA reads as TGTGCCAGCAGCCCGGGACAGGTCTACGAGCAGTACTTC.

The sample holds many counts of this clonotype. The rearrangement links TRBV4-2 to TRBJ2-1; 15 bases are a match to TRBD2. Losses at the gene ends were 2 bases for V and 0 bases for J; bases not matched to a gene: 5. CDR1 LGHNA and CDR2 YNFKEQ come from the germline V gene. The CDR3 runs to 19 residues. The CDR3 loop reads CASSQLGTSGGSSYNEQFF. The CDR3, as DNA: TGTGCCAGCAGCCAACTAGGGACTAGCGGGGGGAGCTCCTACAATGAGCAGTTCTTC.

This clonotype was observed a handful of times. This rearrangement joins TRBV6-2 or TRBV6-3 to TRBJ1-4; D is undetermined. CDR1 MNHEY and CDR2 SVGEGT come from the germline V gene. There are 12 residues in the CDR3. Trimming stripped 8 bases from V and 7 bases from J, with 11 bases between. This CDR3 reads CASGLFGEKLFF. The CDR3 DNA reads TGTGCCAGCGGGCTGTTCGGTGAAAAACTGTTTTTT.

This clonotype showed up just a few times. CDR3 loop: CSVTSDYEQYF. The CDR3 coding sequence is TGCAGCGTTACATCCGATTACGAGCAGTACTTC. The gene calls are TRBV29-1 and TRBJ2-7; D is ambiguous. The CDR3 consists of 11 residues. The V end was cut by 5 bases, the J end by 4 bases, with 9 bases between. Germline V lookup: CDR1 SQVTM, CDR2 ANQGSEA.

This clonotype was observed a few times. The rearrangement uses TRBV3-1 and TRBJ2-1; D ambiguous. This CDR3 is 14 amino acids long. The germline CDR1 and CDR2 sequences are LGHDT and YNNKEL (reference sequence). Between the trimmed V and J ends, which lost 4 bases and 2 bases, there was a span of 9 bases. The DNA for the CDR3 is TGTGCCAGCAGCCCGTACGCGGCCTACAATGAGCAGTTCTTC. It is translated as CASSPYAAYNEQFF.

This clonotype came up many times. The chain links TRBV12-5 to TRBJ2-1; 11 bases are shared with TRBD1. The V gene end was trimmed by 5 bases and the J gene end by 7 bases; junction bases not matched to a gene: 4. CDR1 LGHNT and CDR2 FRNRAP come from the germline V gene. This CDR3 has 14 amino acids. CDR3 amino acids: CASGIGQGANEQFF. The CDR3 DNA sequence: TGTGCTAGTGGTATCGGACAGGGGGCTAATGAGCAGTTCTTC.

This clonotype was observed many times. The chain employs TRBV7-2 and TRBJ1-4; 7 bases fit TRBD1. Germline CDR1 reads SGHTA; CDR2 reads FQGNSA. V trimming: 2 bases; J trimming: 6 bases; junction bases outside the gene matches: 12. The CDR3 extends over 17 amino acids. The CDR3 nucleotides are TGTGCCAGCAGCTTACGGCGGGACAGACCGATACATGAAAAACTGTTTTTT. Its protein product is CASSLRRDRPIHEKLFF.

The gene calls are TRBV6-5 and TRBJ1-4; 7 positions agree with TRBD1. The CDR3 has 14 amino acids. Germline values: CDR1 MNHEY, CDR2 SVGAGI. J gave up 6 bases and V 6 bases, and 7 bases lay outside the gene matches. The CDR3 DNA is TGTGCCAGCAGCTCAACAGGGGTCGATGAAAAACTGTTTTTT. Translated, it gives CASSSTGVDEKLFF.

In this sample, this clonotype turned up many times. The rearrangement uses TRBV11-2 and TRBJ1-5; 8 positions match TRBD1. The CDR3 runs to 15 residues. Germline lookup yields CDR1 SGHAT and CDR2 FQNNGV. V shed 5 bases and J 1 base; nucleotides not matched to a gene: 4. CDR3 protein: CASSPGGWSNQPQHF. CDR3 sequence (DNA): TGTGCCAGCAGCCCAGGGGGCTGGAGCAATCAGCCCCAGCATTTT.

This clonotype was detected only a few times. The gene calls are TRBV5-1 and TRBJ2-5; 7 nucleotides agree with TRBD1. With V trimmed by 4 bases and J by 1 base, 4 bases remained unmatched. Per the germline V gene, CDR1 is SGHRS and CDR2 is YFSETQ. The CDR3 totals 14 residues. The CDR3 loop is CASSPRTGQETQYF. The CDR3 bases are TGCGCCAGCAGCCCCAGGACAGGCCAAGAGACCCAGTACTTC.

J is TRBJ1-5 and V is TRBV6-5; TRBD1 matches at 8 bases. The junction had 7 bases not matched to a gene; V was cut back by 6 bases and J by 3 bases. Germline V gives CDR1 MNHEY, CDR2 SVGAGI. The CDR3 extends over 15 amino acids. CDR3 in amino acids: CASRPGQGINQPQHF. The CDR3 nucleotides are TGTGCCAGCAGGCCTGGACAGGGCATCAATCAGCCCCAGCATTTT.

At least ten counts were recorded for this clonotype. The rearrangement uses TRBV29-1 and TRBJ2-7, with D perhaps TRBD1 or TRBD2 (5 bases each). V was pared by 7 bases and J by 1 base, with 11 bases between. The CDR3 loop spans 12 amino acids. Germline CDR1 is SQVTM and CDR2 is ANQGSEA. The CDR3 region has the DNA TGCAGCGGGGACGGTAGATCCTACGAGCAGTACTTC. It codes for CSGDGRSYEQYF.